This T cell receptor (beta chain) was identified during a study of cytomegalovirus exposure and HLA in healthy donors. General study results and limits: Reports indicate that TCR beta sequences accurately predicted the HLA-A and HLA-B alleles of most subjects. The study had only CMV serostatus as immune exposure information.

PCR involved 60 Vbeta and 13 Jbeta primers. Clones were read by immunoSEQ multiplex PCR, and TCRdb kept only the in-frame ones, dropping some. Among roughly 150,000 clones listed, roughly 80% were seen once. In germline, CDR1 is LNHDA, CDR2 SQIVND (reference sequence). The CDR3 extends over 16 amino acids. V shed 0 bases and J shed 2 bases, with 14 bases lying between them. Although they were nominally healthy when sampled, donors likely had unrecorded immune exposures. On this clone: The antigen is undetermined.

V and J are TRBV19 and TRBJ2-7; D is perhaps TRBD2 (5 bases). The sequence was obtained from a male donor in good health and CMV-seronegative. Material: PBMCs. CDR3 amino acids: CASSIDLPSRTYEQYF. The DNA for the CDR3 is TGTGCCAGTAGTATAGATCTGCCTAGCAGAACCTACGAGCAGTACTTC.